This T cell receptor (beta chain) is from a study of T cell responses to AZD1222 COVID-19 vaccine (dated by TCRdb to the early 2020s). With respect to the entire study: AZD1222 recipients whose second dose came at about 4 weeks and those whose second dose came at about 12 weeks were combined into one group, since spike-specific TCR depth and breadth did not differ between the two schedules. TCR sequencing covered roughly 230 trial participants: around 210 given two doses of AZD1222 and 26 given two doses of MenACWY control vaccine. Trial participants were enrolled into age subgroups of 18-55, 56-69 and 70-plus years, which contained about 150, 27 and 61 TCR-sequenced participants, respectively.

The sample's time point, from its label and the paper: baseline before first vaccination. Vaccinee samples were obtained from the UK trials COV001 and COV002, which included a single-blind randomized controlled phase 2/3 trial of AZD1222 (ChAdOx1 nCoV-19) in healthy adults. Trial participant PBMC samples were collected at day 0 and day 28 after the second dose for TCRbeta chain sequencing. What the work shows at the level of the full study, not this receptor alone: The vaccine-associated CD4 TCRs covered the entire spike protein, and the dominant responses fell in regions 160-218 and 743-854. Participants were mostly white British, with more females than males. The authors suggested clonal diversity may have been underestimated. The 56-69-year group was small, and its depth increase did not reach significance, likely because of low power. Reportedly, almost half of the unique spike-specific TCRs recognized epitopes lying outside the regions that are mutated in the B.1.351 and B.1.1.7 variants. A significant rise in spike-specific TCR breadth and depth was observed after two AZD1222 doses relative to day 0 and relative to MenACWY recipients. Because no day 14 peak-response samples were available, repertoires were characterized only after the peak T cell response. Only a handful of AZD1222 recipients were SARS-CoV-2 seropositive at baseline, limiting conclusions about previously exposed vaccinees.

The cysteine opens and the phenylalanine closes a CDR3 of 14 amino acids. Kept here is only the CDR3 DNA, which spans 42 bases and is read in frame from base 1. Based on the germline V gene (reference sequence), the CDR1 and CDR2 sequences are DFQATT and SNEGSKA. V lost 6 bases and J lost 2 bases, and the count of bases not matched to a germline gene is 5. The CDR3 regions of human TCRbeta chains were analyzed by immunosequencing. For the original study's pipeline: Repertoire TCRs were matched against a reference library of SARS-CoV-2-specific TCRs generated with the MIRA antigen-specificity platform. Breadth was defined as the fraction of unique TCRs that were SARS-CoV-2-associated, and depth was defined as the fraction of total T cells that were SARS-CoV-2-associated. Using the MIRA data, each spike-specific TCR was assigned both to the spike region to which the TCR was reactive and to a CD4 or CD8 class. Log10-transformed breadth and depth values were compared by one-way ANOVA with Sidak's multiple comparisons tests. The table was pulled from immuneACCESS by TCRdb, which kept in-frame rearrangements only. Such tables lose some clones; where checked, under half of the loss comes from unresolved V genes, and the rest has no known cause. The V and J calls and clone size come from that table; D and trimming were worked out from the DNA. The sample table holds around 78,000 clones, of which 87% were seen once. Approximately 25% of the sample is taken by the ten largest.

As to this clone: Its antigen target is currently unknown. The record has no base qualities; no much larger clone is one base away.

Sequencing was performed on peripheral blood, taken on day 0 of AZD1222 vaccination. The receptor chain draws on TRBV20-1 and TRBJ1-3; 9 bases in between match TRBD1. The TCR originated in an adult in good health. The CDR3 sequence is CSASRTGAGNTIYF. The nucleotide sequence is given as TGCAGTGCGAGTAGGACAGGGGCTGGAAACACCATATATTTT.